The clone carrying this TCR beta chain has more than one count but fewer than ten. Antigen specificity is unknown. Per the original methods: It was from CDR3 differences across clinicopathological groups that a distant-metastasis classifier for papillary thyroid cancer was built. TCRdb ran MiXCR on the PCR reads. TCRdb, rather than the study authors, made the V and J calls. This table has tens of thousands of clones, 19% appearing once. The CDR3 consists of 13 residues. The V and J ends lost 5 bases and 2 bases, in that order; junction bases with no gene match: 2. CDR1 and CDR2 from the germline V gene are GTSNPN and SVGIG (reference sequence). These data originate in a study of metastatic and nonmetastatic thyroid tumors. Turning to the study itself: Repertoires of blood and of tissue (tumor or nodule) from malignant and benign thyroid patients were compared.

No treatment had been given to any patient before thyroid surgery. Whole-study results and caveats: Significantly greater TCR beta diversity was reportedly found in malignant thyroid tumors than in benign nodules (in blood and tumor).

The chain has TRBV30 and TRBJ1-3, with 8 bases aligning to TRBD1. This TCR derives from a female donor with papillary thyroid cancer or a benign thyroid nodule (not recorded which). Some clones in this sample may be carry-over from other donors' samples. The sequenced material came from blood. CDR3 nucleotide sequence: TGTGCCTGGGAGGGACAGGCTGGAAACACCATATATTTT. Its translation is CAWEGQAGNTIYF.